These T cell receptor beta chains were read from a single sample in a study. TCRdb ran MiXCR on the RT-PCR reads and lists one entry per CDR3 protein. The repertoire holds hundreds of thousands of distinct CDR3 sequences, with about 14% as singletons. The sequenced material came from memory CD4+ T cells from blood. The receptors here all came from a female donor in good health, serving as a healthy control. CDR3s include the opening cysteine and the closing phenylalanine or tryptophan. A D gene is named only where the DNA matches it firmly. The size field is filled for only some rows; it gives once, few, many or a size class.

abundance | d_gene | j_gene | v_gene | CDR3nt | CDR3aa
few | TRBD2 | TRBJ2-7 | TRBV5-5 | TGTGCCAGCATCCCGGGGGGGAGCCTCCCCTACGAGCAGTACTTC | CASIPGGSLPYEQYF
many | . | TRBJ2-3 | TRBV5-1 | TGCGCCAGCAGCGACCGGGACGTAGCCGTGGATACGCAGTATTTT | CASSDRDVAVDTQYF
many | . | TRBJ1-1 | TRBV5-1 | TGCGCCAGTAAAAGTGGTTGGGGGTACTCTGAAGCTTTCTTT | CASKSGWGYSEAFF
few | TRBD1 | TRBJ1-2 | TRBV12-3/TRBV12-4 | TGTGCCAGCACGTCCCAGGGACAGTCCTATGGCTACACCTTC | CASTSQGQSYGYTF
many | . | TRBJ1-2 | TRBV25-1 | TGTGCCAGCAGTGTGGGGGACCCCCGGACAGACTATGGCTACACCTTC | CASSVGDPRTDYGYTF
. | TRBD1 | TRBJ1-3 | TRBV7-2 | TGTGCCAGCAGCAGGGACAGTATCGGGGGAAACACCATATATTTT | CASSRDSIGGNTIYF
. | TRBD1 | TRBJ1-5 | TRBV4-2 | TGTGCCAGCAGCCCAACGGACAGGATCAATCAGCCCCAGCATTTT | CASSPTDRINQPQHF
. | . | TRBJ2-2 | TRBV5-1 | TGCGCCAGCAGCCCCCCAGAGCGTGGGAACACCGGGGAGCTGTTTTTT | CASSPPERGNTGELFF
. | . | TRBJ1-2 | TRBV20-1 | TGCAGTGCTATCACAGGTGGCTACACCTTC | CSAITGGYTF
few | . | TRBJ2-1 | TRBV7-2 | TGTGCCAGCAGCTTGGCTTATACCTACAATGAGCAGTTCTTC | CASSLAYTYNEQFF
many | . | TRBJ2-2 | TRBV5-1 | TGCGCCAGCAGCTCCAGGATATCGAACACCGGGGAGCTGTTTTTT | CASSSRISNTGELFF
few | . | TRBJ2-1 | TRBV28 | TGTGCCAGCAGTTTAGGTGGGACCAAAAACAATGAGCAGTTCTTC | CASSLGGTKNNEQFF
. | TRBD1 | TRBJ2-1 | TRBV6-1 | TGTGCCAGCGCCGCTTCGGGACAGGGATCCTACAATGAGCAGTTCTTC | CASAASGQGSYNEQFF
many | . | TRBJ2-1 | TRBV5-1 | TGCGCCAGCAGCTTGCGGGTCAATGAGCAGTTCTTC | CASSLRVNEQFF
many | . | TRBJ1-1 | TRBV29-1 | TGCAGCGTTGATTGGGGACATGAAGCTTTCTTT | CSVDWGHEAFF
few | . | TRBJ2-5 | TRBV27 | TGTGCCAGCAGTCATGGGGGGGCAGGGCAAGAGACCCAGTACTTC | CASSHGGAGQETQYF
few | TRBD2 | TRBJ2-3 | TRBV10-3 | TGTGCCATCAGTGAGTCTAATGTGTTGCGGGGGGGCTGGAATGCGCAGTATTTT | CAISESNVLRGGWNAQYF
many | TRBD1 | TRBJ1-4 | TRBV9 | TGTGCCAGCAGCCGACACCCGACAGGGTATGCAACTAATGAAAAACTGTTTTTT | CASSRHPTGYATNEKLFF
few | TRBD1 | TRBJ1-2 | TRBV20-1 | TGCAGTGCCAGCCTTTCGACAGGGCTCGGGACTAACTATGGCTACACCTTC | CSASLSTGLGTNYGYTF
many | TRBD1 | TRBJ2-3 | TRBV29-1 | TGCAGCGGAAAACAGGGGGGTAGCACAGATACGCAGTATTTT | CSGKQGGSTDTQYF
. | TRBD1 | TRBJ2-6 | TRBV20-1 | TGCAGTGCTAGAGACTGGGGGACAGGGGCTAGCGGCCTGACTTTC | CSARDWGTGASGLTF
. | TRBD2 | TRBJ2-1 | TRBV7-9 | TGTGCCAGCAGCGTCTGGCGGGAGGGCTGTAATGAGCAGTTCTTC | CASSVWREGCNEQFF
. | . | TRBJ1-1 | TRBV5-1 | TGCGCCAGCAGCTTGGATAGGGCGGGTGGAACTGAAGCTTTCTTT | CASSLDRAGGTEAFF
few | . | TRBJ1-2 | TRBV7-8 | TGTGCCAGCAGCTTAGTTCCTACAGCCTTTAACTATGGCTACACCTTC | CASSLVPTAFNYGYTF
many | . | TRBJ2-7 | TRBV7-9 | TGTGCCAGCAGCTTAGAGGGCATCTCCTACGAGCAGTACTTC | CASSLEGISYEQYF
. | . | TRBJ1-1 | TRBV18 | TGTGCCAGCTCACCAGCAGAGGGCACGAACACTGAAGCTTTCTTT | CASSPAEGTNTEAFF
many | TRBD1 | TRBJ2-7 | TRBV12-3/TRBV12-4 | TGTGCCAGCAGTTTTAGGGACAGTCTCTACGAGCAGTACTTC | CASSFRDSLYEQYF
few | . | TRBJ2-4 | TRBV6-6 | TGTGCCAGCAGTTCCCAAGCCAAAAACATTCAGTACTTC | CASSSQAKNIQYF
. | . | TRBJ1-2 | TRBV12-3/TRBV12-4 | TGTGCCAGCAGTCTCTCAGGGGCAGGGTCCTATGGCTACACCTTC | CASSLSGAGSYGYTF
. | TRBD1 | TRBJ2-2 | TRBV24-1 | TGTGCCACTCAGGATACAGGGGACAGTGCCGGGGAGCTGTTTTTT | CATQDTGDSAGELFF
many | . | TRBJ2-2 | TRBV7-9 | TGTGCCAGCAGCTTACCACCGAACACCGGGGAGCTGTTTTTT | CASSLPPNTGELFF
many | TRBD1 | TRBJ1-4 | TRBV7-6 | TGTGCCGCCCGAGGGACAGGGGAAGAAAAACTGTTTTTT | CAARGTGEEKLFF
few | . | TRBJ2-5 | TRBV29-1 | TGCAGCGTTGAAGGCTCCGCTGACCAAGAGACCCAGTACTTC | CSVEGSADQETQYF
. | . | TRBJ2-7 | TRBV20-1 | TGCAGTGCTAGCCAAGCCTACGAGCAGTACTTC | CSASQAYEQYF
many | . | TRBJ2-7 | TRBV5-5 | TGTGCCAGCAGCTTGGGAGTTGTGGACGGCGAGCAGTACTTC | CASSLGVVDGEQYF
. | . | TRBJ2-1 | TRBV29-1 | TGCAGCGTTGAAGTGGGGTCGAGGGGGAGGGCGTGGTACAATGAGCAGTTCTTC | CSVEVGSRGRAWYNEQFF
few | . | TRBJ2-7 | TRBV7-2 | TGTGCCAGCAGCTTAGGAGGATTGCGAGAGCAGTACTTC | CASSLGGLREQYF
many | . | TRBJ2-7 | TRBV6-2/TRBV6-3 | TGTGCCAGCTCCTTAGGGCGCAGGGAATACGAGCAGTACTTC | CASSLGRREYEQYF
many | . | TRBJ1-5 | TRBV7-2 | TGTGCCAGCAGCTTCGACAGTAACAATCAGCCCCAGCATTTT | CASSFDSNNQPQHF
. | TRBD2 | TRBJ2-7 | TRBV7-9 | TGTGCCAGCAGCCCCCGACTAGCTAGCCACGAGCAGTACTTC | CASSPRLASHEQYF
. | TRBD2 | TRBJ2-2 | TRBV5-1 | TGCGCCAGCAGCTGGAGACTAGCGGAGAACTCGAACACCGGGGAGCTGTTTTTT | CASSWRLAENSNTGELFF
. | TRBD2 | TRBJ2-2 | TRBV9 | TGTGCCAGCAGAGTAGGAACTAGCGGGAACACCGGGGAGCTGTTTTTT | CASRVGTSGNTGELFF
many | . | TRBJ2-7 | TRBV5-1 | TGCGCCAGCAGCTGGGAGAGGGTAAGCGACGAGCAGTACTTC | CASSWERVSDEQYF
many | . | TRBJ1-1 | TRBV7-9 | TGTGCCAGCAGCTGGGCGAACACTGAAGCTTTCTTT | CASSWANTEAFF
few | . | TRBJ1-5 | TRBV29-1 | TGCAGCGTTGCCTTGGGTTTGGGTCAGCCCCAGCATTTT | CSVALGLGQPQHF
many | . | TRBJ2-7 | TRBV5-1 | TGCGCCAGCAGCTTGGGCACAGGGATCTACGAGCAGTACTTC | CASSLGTGIYEQYF
few | TRBD1 | TRBJ2-4 | TRBV18 | TGTGCCAGCTCACTTGGGACAGGGAATGACATTCAGTACTTC | CASSLGTGNDIQYF
few | . | TRBJ2-7 | TRBV27 | TGTGCCAGCAGAAACCGGGACGGGTCCTACGAGCAGTACTTC | CASRNRDGSYEQYF
. | . | TRBJ1-5 | TRBV6-1 | TGTGCCAGCACAGTGACCGTAAATCAGCCCCAGCATTTT | CASTVTVNQPQHF
few | TRBD1 | TRBJ2-2 | TRBV6-5 | TGTGCCAGCAGTTACTCGAACCCGGACAGGGGTGGCACCGGGGAGCTGTTTTTT | CASSYSNPDRGGTGELFF
many | . | TRBJ2-1 | TRBV15 | TGTGCCACCAGCAGAGATCTCGTCGAGGTAAATGAGCAGTTCTTC | CATSRDLVEVNEQFF